This T cell receptor (beta chain) derives from a study of radiotherapy plus CTLA-4 blockade in lung cancer. At the level of the study: Across the patients, objective responses occurred in about 19%, and disease control in approximately 30%.

CDR3 length: 13 residues. V was clipped by 1 base and J by 6 bases, with 9 bases between them. CDR1 LGHNA and CDR2 YSLEER come from the germline V gene. Regarding this clone: Its antigen is still unknown.

Data came from immunoSEQ multiplex PCR; TCRdb stores just in-frame clones and leaves some out. The sample lists 55,000 to 85,000 clones; around 76% were seen once. Focal radiation plus CTLA-4 blockade with ipilimumab was given to patients with chemo-refractory metastatic non-small-cell lung cancer. Study-wide results and caveats: TCR clones from tumors expanded in blood after radiotherapy plus ipilimumab. It was early blood T cell clone dynamics, with interferon-beta, that reportedly best predicted response.

This specimen was peripheral blood, taken from a patient treated with radiotherapy plus ipilimumab. This chain joins TRBV4-3 and TRBJ1-2, with D hard to call. The source is a human donor with non-small cell lung cancer whose response to radiotherapy plus ipilimumab could not be evaluated. Some clones in this sample may be carry-over from other donors' samples. CDR3 protein: CASSQAAGNGYTF. Written as DNA, the CDR3 is TGCGCCAGCAGCCAAGCGGCCGGGAATGGCTACACCTTC.